These 26 T cell receptor beta chains were all obtained from the same sample, sequenced in a study of technical replicates of blood from a handful of donors. Data came from immunoSEQ multiplex PCR; TCRdb stores just in-frame clones and leaves some out. The repertoire has 65,000 to 80,000 clones, 95% to 98% of them found once; the top ten carry approximately 0.21%. The sample taken for sequencing was T cells isolated from PBMCs. All receptors derive from a human donor in good health.

The chain links TRBV5-8 to TRBJ2-5, with 8 bases aligning to TRBD2. The V gene end was trimmed by 2 bases and the J gene end by 4 bases; junction bases not matched to a gene: 7. This CDR3 has 15 amino acids. Germline CDR1 and CDR2: SGHTS and YDEGEE. The CDR3 DNA reads TGTGCCAGCAGCTTCGGACTAGCTGTCGGAGAGACCCAGTACTTC. Amino acid sequence: CASSFGLAVGETQYF.

The rearrangement uses TRBV7-6 and TRBJ2-1; a possible D gene is TRBD2 (6 bases). The germline V gene has CDR1 SGHVS and CDR2 FNYEAQ. V lost 3 bases, J lost 7 bases, and 13 bases lay in between. The CDR3 extends over 14 amino acids. CDR3 nucleotide sequence: TGTGCCAGCAGCTTGGTCGGGAGTGAGAATGAGCAGTTCTTC. Its protein is CASSLVGSENEQFF. Full variable domain (remainder filled in from reference TRBV7-6 and TRBJ2-1): GAGVSQSPRYKVTKRGQDVALRCDPISGHVSLYWYRQALGQGPEFLTYFNYEAQQDKSGLPNDRFSAERPEGSISTLTIQRTEQRDSAMYRCASSLVGSENEQFFGPGTRLTVL.

The genes are TRBV11-2 and TRBJ1-2; 7 nucleotides align to TRBD1. In germline, CDR1 is SGHAT, CDR2 FQNNGV. The CDR3 has 11 amino acids. V lost 3 bases, J lost 11 bases, and 3 bases stayed unmatched. CDR3 sequence: CASSFGQEYTF. CDR3 in DNA: TGTGCCAGCAGCTTCGGACAGGAATACACCTTC.

This clone was seen just once. The rearrangement uses TRBV30 and TRBJ2-1; D is unresolved. The germline V gene has CDR1 GTSNPN and CDR2 SVGIG (reference sequence). The CDR3 covers 13 residues. Trimming took 8 bases from V and 3 from J, leaving 14 bases between them. This chain's CDR3 is CAALTGYYNEQFF. The CDR3 DNA reads as TGTGCCGCATTGACTGGATACTACAATGAGCAGTTCTTC.

J is TRBJ2-3 and V is TRBV30; 8 bases line up with TRBD2. Unmatched junction bases numbered 5, after V lost 3 bases and J lost 3 bases. This CDR3 spans 14 amino acids. The germline V gene encodes CDR1 GTSNPN and CDR2 SVGIG (reference sequence). The CDR3 loop reads CAWRGLAVTDTQYF. Here the CDR3 DNA reads TGTGCCTGGAGAGGACTAGCAGTTACAGATACGCAGTATTTT.

This chain connects TRBV10-3 to TRBJ1-1; D not certain. Trimming pared 0 bases from V and 6 bases from J, leaving 8 bases between. Germline V gene data show CDR1 as ENHRY and CDR2 as SYGVKD. The CDR3 is 13 amino acids. The CDR3 spells CAISESGSSEAFF. CDR3 nucleotide sequence: TGTGCCATCAGTGAGTCGGGTAGCTCTGAAGCTTTCTTT.

The V gene is TRBV28, the J gene TRBJ2-1, with TRBD2 matching 10 bases. V shed 5 bases and J 8 bases; nucleotides not matched to a gene: 15. This CDR3 contains 17 residues. Germline loops: CDR1 MDHEN, CDR2 SYDVKM. The CDR3 here is CASSGDLAGEPSHEQFF. In nucleotides, the CDR3 is TGTGCCAGCAGTGGAGATCTAGCGGGAGAACCTAGCCATGAGCAGTTCTTC.

The chain employs TRBV6-1 and TRBJ2-7; 7 positions agree with TRBD2. The J segment lost 4 bases and the V segment lost 2 bases, leaving 11 bases of the junction unmatched. The CDR3 is 16 residues long. Germline V gene sequence: CDR1 MNHNS, CDR2 SASEGT. This CDR3 is CASSEKVSSGMYEQYF. CDR3 DNA: TGTGCCAGCAGTGAAAAAGTTTCGAGCGGGATGTACGAGCAGTACTTC.

This chain joins TRBV2 and TRBJ1-2; D is ambiguous. The ends were cut back, 7 bases at V and 5 bases at J, with 14 bases in the middle. The CDR3 is 13 residues long. Germline V lookup: CDR1 SNHLY, CDR2 FYNNEI. The CDR3 here is CASNDVSIYGYTF. In DNA, the CDR3 is TGTGCCAGCAACGATGTAAGCATTTATGGCTACACCTTC.

V and J are TRBV6-5 and TRBJ2-5; the D gene is possibly TRBD2 (5 bases). V shed 1 base and J shed 4 bases, with 16 bases lying between them. Per germline, CDR1 MNHEY and CDR2 SVGAGI. The CDR3 has 16 residues. CDR3 loop: CASSYWRFGVPETQYF. CDR3 nucleotides: TGTGCCAGCAGTTACTGGAGATTCGGGGTACCAGAGACCCAGTACTTC.

Only one count was recorded for this clone. The chain is built from TRBV7-2 and TRBJ2-1; tentatively, D is TRBD1 (7 bases). The V end was cut by 1 base, the J end by 7 bases, with 14 bases between. CDR3 length: 15 residues. Germline V gives CDR1 SGHTA, CDR2 FQGNSA. DNA for the CDR3: TGTGCCAGCAGCTTAGGTTTGGCAGGGGGGAATGAGCAGTTCTTC. It yields the protein CASSLGLAGGNEQFF.

The chain joins TRBV28 to TRBJ2-7, with 12 bases identical to TRBD2. From germline, CDR1 is MDHEN and CDR2 SYDVKM. V lost 5 bases and J lost 0; bases outside the gene matches: 2. CDR3 size: 15 residues. The CDR3 DNA follows: TGTGCCAGCAGTCTAGCGGGAGGGTTCTCCTACGAGCAGTACTTC. Translated: CASSLAGGFSYEQYF. The full variable domain, rest sourced from reference TRBV28 and TRBJ2-7, is DVKVTQSSRYLVKRTGEKVFLECVQDMDHENMFWYRQDPGLGLRLIYFSYDVKMKEKGDIPEGYSVSREKKERFSLILESASTNQTSMYLCASSLAGGFSYEQYFGPGTRLTVT.

The chain uses TRBV30 and TRBJ2-7, with D perhaps matching TRBD2 (6 bases). CDR3 size: 12 residues. The V end lost 8 bases, the J end lost 3 bases, and 14 bases lay between the germline ends. From germline, CDR1 is GTSNPN and CDR2 SVGIG (reference sequence). The CDR3 is CAHGAGNYEQYF. The CDR3 nucleotides are TGTGCCCATGGGGCGGGAAACTACGAGCAGTACTTC.

The gene calls are TRBV29-1 and TRBJ1-5; D gene ambiguous. V shed 0 bases and J shed 7 bases, with 10 bases lying between them. CDR3 size: 13 residues. Germline CDR1 reads SQVTM; CDR2 reads ANQGSEA. Here the CDR3 reads CSVEDPSRQPQHF. CDR3 in DNA: TGCAGCGTTGAAGATCCTAGTCGACAGCCCCAGCATTTT.

V gene TRBV5-6 combines with J gene TRBJ2-5; the D gene is possibly TRBD1 (5 bases). Trimming cost V 4 bases and J 4 bases, with 17 bases left between them. CDR3 size: 15 residues. Looked up from germline, CDR1 is SGHDT and CDR2 is YYEEEE. CDR3 protein: CASSADRKGLETQYF. Written as DNA, the CDR3 is TGTGCCAGCAGCGCAGACCGTAAGGGGTTAGAGACCCAGTACTTC.

The V gene is TRBV7-2, the J gene TRBJ1-5; no firm D call. This CDR3 spans 15 amino acids. Trimming cost V 5 bases and J 2 bases, with 13 bases left between them. Germline CDR1 SGHTA, CDR2 FQGNSA. The CDR3: CASSLMGGGNQPQHF. CDR3 bases: TGTGCCAGCAGCCTCATGGGAGGAGGCAATCAGCCCCAGCATTTT.

This sequence joins TRBV7-2 and TRBJ1-4; D not resolved. The germline gives CDR1 SGHTA, CDR2 FQGNSA. The CDR3 loop spans 16 amino acids. V was trimmed by 5 bases and J by 8 bases, leaving 21 bases between them. The CDR3 region is CASSPLVTAAKEKLFF. The CDR3 DNA is TGTGCCAGCAGCCCATTGGTGACGGCGGCGAAGGAAAAACTGTTTTTT.

This sequence joins TRBV9 and TRBJ2-7, with D hard to call. The CDR3 covers 16 residues. The germline V gene has CDR1 SGDLS and CDR2 YYNGEE. V was trimmed by 2 bases and J by 4 bases, leaving 19 bases between them. CDR3 amino acids: CASSVRLRSSMYEQYF. The CDR3 nucleotides are TGTGCCAGCAGCGTCCGCTTAAGGAGTAGCATGTACGAGCAGTACTTC.

The gene calls are TRBV7-6 and TRBJ2-7; TRBD1 is a possible D gene (5 bases). The ends were cut back, 5 bases at V and 3 bases at J, with 17 bases in the middle. The CDR3 runs to 15 residues. In germline, CDR1 is SGHVS, CDR2 FNYEAQ. CDR3 sequence reads: CASSPGWVGVYEQYF. CDR3 bases: TGTGCCAGCAGCCCTGGGTGGGTAGGGGTCTACGAGCAGTACTTC.

The chain combines TRBV20-1 with TRBJ2-7, with D tentatively TRBD2 (6 bases). With 4 bases removed from V and 6 bases from J, the gap between germline ends came to 10 bases. Per germline, CDR1 DFQATT and CDR2 SNEGSKA (reference sequence). The CDR3 is made up of 11 amino acids. CDR3 DNA sequence: TGCAGTGCTACGAGGGGAGGCGAGCAGTACTTC. It yields the protein CSATRGGEQYF.

V and J are TRBV9 and TRBJ2-3, with 9 bases that match TRBD2. V lost 3 bases, J lost 5 bases, and 1 base stayed unmatched. Germline CDR1 reads SGDLS; CDR2 reads YYNGEE. The CDR3 is 13 amino acids. The CDR3 DNA reads as TGTGCCAGCAGCGCGACTAGCGGAGATACGCAGTATTTT. Translation gives CASSATSGDTQYF.

The chain carries TRBV11-2 and TRBJ2-7; D remains unclear. Germline V gene lookup returns CDR1 SGHAT and CDR2 FQNNGV. This CDR3 has 12 amino acids. Trimming took off 5 bases at V and 6 bases at J, with 11 bases between the two ends. DNA of the CDR3: TGTGCCAGCAGCAGAACAAATATCGAGCAGTACTTC. It specifies CASSRTNIEQYF.

V usage is TRBV28 and J usage is TRBJ1-2, with D uncertain. This CDR3 contains 13 residues. The V gene's germline CDR1 is MDHEN and CDR2 SYDVKM. The V end lost 10 bases, the J end lost 0 bases, and 12 bases lay between the germline ends. CDR3 sequence reads: CATAEGPNYGYTF. The CDR3 DNA is TGTGCCACCGCAGAGGGTCCTAACTATGGCTACACCTTC.

The V and J genes are TRBV6-5 and TRBJ1-2; D is possibly TRBD1 (6 bases). Trimming cost V 4 bases and J 2 bases, with 14 bases left between them. Germline V lookup: CDR1 MNHEY, CDR2 SVGAGI. This CDR3 has 15 amino acids. CDR3 in amino acids: CASSSPSQGNYGYTF. The CDR3 DNA follows: TGTGCCAGCAGTTCGCCATCACAGGGAAACTATGGCTACACCTTC.

J is TRBJ1-1 and V is TRBV5-1; 7 positions agree with TRBD1. There are 15 residues in the CDR3. From germline, CDR1 is SGHRS and CDR2 YFSETQ. The trim removed 4 bases at V and 5 bases at J, leaving 11 bases unmatched. CDR3 sequence: CASSDDRVAWTEAFF. The CDR3, as DNA: TGCGCCAGCAGCGACGACAGGGTTGCATGGACTGAAGCTTTCTTT.

This sequence joins TRBV5-4 and TRBJ1-1, with unresolved D. The CDR3 is made up of 13 amino acids. The germline CDR1 and CDR2 sequences are SGHNT and YYREEE (reference sequence). Trimming took 0 bases from V and 5 from J, leaving 8 bases between them. The CDR3 coding sequence is TGTGCCAGCAGCTTGGACGAGGGAACTGAAGCTTTCTTT. Translating gives CASSLDEGTEAFF. Filled out from reference TRBV5-4 and TRBJ1-1, the complete variable domain reads ETGVTQSPTHLIKTRGQQVTLRCSSQSGHNTVSWYQQALGQGPQFIFQYYREEENGRGNFPPRFSGLQFPNYSSELNVNALELDDSALYLCASSLDEGTEAFFGQGTRLTVV.